The present T cell receptor beta chain was sequenced within a study of Ad26.COV2.S vaccination and SARS-CoV-2 variants. Findings of the study overall: It is possible that the TCR breadth and depth analyses underestimated the total T cell responses. People who got the vaccine had more spike-specific TCR breadth than people who got placebo.

This clone was observed a handful of times. Its antigen is as yet unknown. V was trimmed by 4 bases and J by 4 bases, leaving 12 bases between them. The CDR3 contains 14 residues. From germline, CDR1 is SGHRS and CDR2 YFSETQ. Clones were sequenced by immunoSEQ multiplex PCR, and TCRdb holds only the in-frame ones, with some missing. The data contain almost 400,000 clones, approximately 89% of them singletons. Regarding treatment: some 20 received Ad26.COV2.S at low or high dose, single or two shots; roughly 5 received placebo; per-sample allocation not given. Material that was analyzed had been drawn on day 63 after the first vaccine or placebo injection.

The receptor was isolated from a person aged 18 to 59 who received the Ad26.COV2.S COVID-19 vaccine or a placebo. Here the sequenced sample was peripheral blood, taken in a trial of Ad26.COV2.S vaccine versus placebo. The chain uses TRBV5-1 and TRBJ1-5; maybe TRBD1 (6 bases). The CDR3 is CASSPGQPNQPQHF. In nucleotides, the CDR3 is TGCGCCAGCAGCCCCGGACAGCCTAATCAGCCCCAGCATTTT.